The 9 T cell receptor beta chains presented below share a single source sample, sequenced in a study of shared clonotypes between healthy human individuals (dated by TCRdb to about 2020). To prepare the library, the immunoSEQ multiplex PCR assay was applied. TCRdb stores this immuneACCESS table with in-frame sequences only. Part of the clones is absent; in the studies checked, under half of the shortfall reflects unresolved V genes, and no reason is known for the rest. The sample profile shows approximately 940,000 clones; about 80% of them were found once. The top ten clonotypes cover over 1.3% of the sample. Source material: memory CD4+ T cells sorted from blood. This specimen's cell subset or site label, per the study, means: CD45RA-negative fraction. All receptors derive from a young man in good health.

This chain connects TRBV7-2 to TRBJ1-2, with D unresolved. The CDR3 is 13 amino acids. Per germline, CDR1 SGHTA and CDR2 FQGNSA. V was cut by 5 bases and J by 2 bases, with 9 bases left in between. The CDR3 DNA follows: TGTGCCAGCAGCGCCACAGTAAACTATGGCTACACCTTC. Protein product: CASSATVNYGYTF. The full variable domain, in which reference TRBV7-2 and TRBJ1-2 provide the parts outside the CDR3, is GAGVSQSPSNKVTEKGKDVELRCDPISGHTALYWYRQSLGQGLEFLIYFQGNSAPDKSGLPSDRFSAERTGGSVSTLTIQRTQQEDSAVYLCASSATVNYGYTFGSGTRLTVV.

As for this clone: The identical CDR3 is also encoded by other nucleotide sequences in the sample. This chain uses TRBV9 with TRBJ2-5, with 12 positions matching TRBD2. The CDR3 runs to 16 residues. Germline V gene lookup returns CDR1 SGDLS and CDR2 YYNGEE. Losses at the gene ends were 0 bases for V and 2 bases for J; bases not matched to a gene: 2. CDR3 bases: TGTGCCAGCAGCGTAGGGCTAGCGGGAGGGCAAGAGACCCAGTACTTC. Encoded protein: CASSVGLAGGQETQYF. Using reference TRBV9 and TRBJ2-5 for the parts outside the CDR3, the full variable domain is DSGVTQTPKHLITATGQRVTLRCSPRSGDLSVYWYQQSLDQGLQFLIQYYNGEERAKGNILERFSAQQFPDLHSELNLSSLELGDSALYFCASSVGLAGGQETQYFGPGTRLLVL.

This clone was seen a handful of times. This chain uses TRBV7-8 with TRBJ2-5; TRBD2 matches 11 bases. Per germline, CDR1 SGHVS and CDR2 FQNEAQ. Trimming removed 4 bases from V and 4 bases from J; junction bases left unmatched: 8. The CDR3 length is 16 residues. This CDR3 reads CASSSVSGRAPETQYF. The CDR3 bases are TGTGCCAGCAGCTCCGTTAGCGGGAGGGCCCCAGAGACCCAGTACTTC.

As concerns this clone: One junction end disagrees with the germline gene, perhaps due to a read error. The same CDR3 can be traced to other DNA sequences in this sample. The J gene is TRBJ2-5, the V gene TRBV18, with 7 bases aligning to TRBD1. The CDR3 is 13 residues long. Germline values: CDR1 KGHSH, CDR2 LQKENI. The chain's CDR3 is CASSPQGRETQYF. CDR3 coding DNA: TGTGCCAGCTCCCCACAGGGGCGCGAGACCCAGTACTTC.

This chain uses TRBV28 with TRBJ2-7, with 8 bases that match TRBD1. V dropped 5 bases and J dropped 4; count of bases not matched to a gene: 10. Per the germline V gene, CDR1 is MDHEN and CDR2 is SYDVKM. The CDR3 runs to 15 residues. CDR3 coding DNA: TGTGCCAGCAGTGCGAGACAGGGGATGACATACGAGCAGTACTTC. Its translation: CASSARQGMTYEQYF.

The rearrangement links TRBV5-6 to TRBJ2-5; 9 bases agree with TRBD2. This CDR3 has 16 residues. Losses at the gene ends were 1 base for V and 1 base for J; bases not matched to a gene: 5. Germline V lookup: CDR1 SGHDT, CDR2 YYEEEE. The CDR3 loop reads CASSLKAGGVQETQYF. CDR3 sequence (DNA): TGTGCCAGCAGCTTGAAAGCGGGAGGCGTCCAAGAGACCCAGTACTTC.

This chain uses TRBV9 with TRBJ1-2; no definite D call. Germline V gene sequence: CDR1 SGDLS, CDR2 YYNGEE. CDR3 length: 14 amino acids. Trimming shortened V by 0 bases and J by 5 bases, and 11 bases separated the two germline ends. CDR3 sequence (DNA): TGTGCCAGCAGCGTAGATGCGAGAAGGTATGGCTACACCTTC. This codes for CASSVDARRYGYTF.

Ten or more counts support this clone. The chain combines TRBV5-1 with TRBJ1-2, with no clear D. V lost 0 bases, J lost 6 bases, and 6 bases lay in between. The CDR3 loop spans 12 amino acids. Germline V lookup: CDR1 SGHRS, CDR2 YFSETQ. In DNA form, the CDR3 reads TGCGCCAGCAGCTTGGATTTTAATGGCTACACCTTC. It specifies CASSLDFNGYTF.

The gene calls are TRBV5-1 and TRBJ1-6, with D possibly being TRBD1 (5 bases). The CDR3 is 14 residues long. The V end lost 1 base, the J end lost 7 bases, and 9 bases lay between the germline ends. Germline values: CDR1 SGHRS, CDR2 YFSETQ. The DNA for the CDR3 is TGCGCCAGCAGCTTGACAGGCCCGAATTCACCCCTCCACTTT. Protein: CASSLTGPNSPLHF.